This TCR beta chain was obtained from a study of neurological immune-mediated disorders. Broader study findings: One related-CDR3 cluster, identified by phylogenetic grouping, held the repertoires of 18 of 34 multiple sclerosis patients and was a possible signature. The expanded clones of different subjects shared no CDR3 amino acid sequences (suggesting private repertoires in all groups).

The starting material, 2 million PBMCs stored at -80 C, gave rise to the unsorted libraries. Synthesis of cDNA was carried out by template-switch 5'RACE. The reaction used 10-nucleotide random UMIs. TCRdb used MiXCR to reprocess the 5' RACE reads, holding one entry per CDR3 protein. The sample lists fewer than 75,000 distinct CDR3 sequences, about 3.4% occurring once. The length of the CDR3 is 14 residues. V lost 2 bases to trimming and J lost 1 base, with 8 bases between them. Germline assignment: CDR1 SEHNR and CDR2 FQNEAQ (reference sequence). Ten or more counts support this clonotype. Its antigen is not known.

The sequenced sample was PBMCs. The source is a man between 35 and 55 years old with multiple sclerosis. The rearrangement joins TRBV7-9 to TRBJ1-1, with D uncertain. CDR3 nucleotide sequence: TGTGCCAGCAGCTTACTCCGACGGAACACTGAAGCTTTCTTT. Encoded protein: CASSLLRRNTEAFF.